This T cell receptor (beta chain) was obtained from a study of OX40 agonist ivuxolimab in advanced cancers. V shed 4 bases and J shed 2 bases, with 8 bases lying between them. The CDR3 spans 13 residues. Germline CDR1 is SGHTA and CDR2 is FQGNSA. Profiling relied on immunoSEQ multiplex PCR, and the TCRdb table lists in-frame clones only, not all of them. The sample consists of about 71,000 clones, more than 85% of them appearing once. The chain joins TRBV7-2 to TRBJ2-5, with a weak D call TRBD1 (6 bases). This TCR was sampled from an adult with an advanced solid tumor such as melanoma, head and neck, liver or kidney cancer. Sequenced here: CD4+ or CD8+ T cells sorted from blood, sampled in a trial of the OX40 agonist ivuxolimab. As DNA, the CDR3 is TGTGCCAGCAGCTCTGGACAGCAAGAGACCCAGTACTTC. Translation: CASSSGQQETQYF. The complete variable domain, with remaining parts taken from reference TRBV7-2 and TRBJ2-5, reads GAGVSQSPSNKVTEKGKDVELRCDPISGHTALYWYRQSLGQGLEFLIYFQGNSAPDKSGLPSDRFSAERTGGSVSTLTIQRTQQEDSAVYLCASSSGQQETQYFGPGTRLLVL.